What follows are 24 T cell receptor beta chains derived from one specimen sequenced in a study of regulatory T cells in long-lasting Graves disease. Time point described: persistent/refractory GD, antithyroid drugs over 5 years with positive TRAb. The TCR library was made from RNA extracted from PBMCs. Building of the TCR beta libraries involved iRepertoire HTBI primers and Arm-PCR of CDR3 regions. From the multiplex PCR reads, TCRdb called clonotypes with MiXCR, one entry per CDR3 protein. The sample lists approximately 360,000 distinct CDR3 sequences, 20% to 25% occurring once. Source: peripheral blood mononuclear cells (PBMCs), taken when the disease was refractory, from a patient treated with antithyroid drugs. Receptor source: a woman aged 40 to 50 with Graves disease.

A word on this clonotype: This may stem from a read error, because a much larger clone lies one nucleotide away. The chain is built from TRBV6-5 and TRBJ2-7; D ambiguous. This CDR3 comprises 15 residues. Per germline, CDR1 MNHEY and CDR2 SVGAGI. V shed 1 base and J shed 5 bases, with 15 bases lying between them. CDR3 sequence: CASSYLWTNAHEQYF. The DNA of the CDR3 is TGTGCCAGCAGTTACTTGTGGACGAACGCGCACGAGCAGTACTTC.

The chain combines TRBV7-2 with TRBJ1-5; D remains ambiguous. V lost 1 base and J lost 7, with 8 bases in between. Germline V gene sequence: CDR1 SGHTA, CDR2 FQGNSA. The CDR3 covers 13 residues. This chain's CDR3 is CASSLGVAQPQHF. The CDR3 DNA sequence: TGTGCCAGCAGCTTAGGAGTCGCCCAGCCCCAGCATTTT. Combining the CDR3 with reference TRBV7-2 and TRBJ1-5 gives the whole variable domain GAGVSQSPSNKVTEKGKDVELRCDPISGHTALYWYRQSLGQGLEFLIYFQGNSAPDKSGLPSDRFSAERTGGSVSTLTIQRTQQEDSAVYLCASSLGVAQPQHFGDGTRLSIL.

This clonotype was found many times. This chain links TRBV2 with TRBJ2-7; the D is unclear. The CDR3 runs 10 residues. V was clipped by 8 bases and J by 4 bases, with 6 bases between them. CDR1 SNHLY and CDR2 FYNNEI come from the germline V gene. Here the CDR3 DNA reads TGTGCCAGCGCAGAGTACGAGCAGTACTTC. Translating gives CASAEYEQYF.

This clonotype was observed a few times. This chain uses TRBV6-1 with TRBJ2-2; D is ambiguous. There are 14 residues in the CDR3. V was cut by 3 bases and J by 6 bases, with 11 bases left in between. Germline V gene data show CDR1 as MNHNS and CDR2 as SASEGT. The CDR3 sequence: CASSDGVGAGELFF. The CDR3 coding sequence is TGTGCCAGCAGTGATGGGGTGGGCGCCGGGGAGCTGTTTTTT.

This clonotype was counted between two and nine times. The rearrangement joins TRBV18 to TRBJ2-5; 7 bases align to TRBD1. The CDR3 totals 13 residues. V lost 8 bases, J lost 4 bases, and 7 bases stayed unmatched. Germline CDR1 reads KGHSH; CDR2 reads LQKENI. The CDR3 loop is CASQNDRAETQYF. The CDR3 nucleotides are TGTGCCAGCCAGAACGACAGGGCAGAGACCCAGTACTTC.

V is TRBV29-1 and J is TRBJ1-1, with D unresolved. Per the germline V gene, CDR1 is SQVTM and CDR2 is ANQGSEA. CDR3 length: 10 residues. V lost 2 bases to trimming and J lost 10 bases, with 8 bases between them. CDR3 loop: CSVERGLAFF. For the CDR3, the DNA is TGCAGCGTTGAACGAGGGTTAGCTTTCTTT.

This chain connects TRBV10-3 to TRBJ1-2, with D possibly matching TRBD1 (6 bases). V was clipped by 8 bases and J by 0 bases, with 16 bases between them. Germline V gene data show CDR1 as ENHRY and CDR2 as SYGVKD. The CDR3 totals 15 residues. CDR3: CAISFGGQPNYGYTF. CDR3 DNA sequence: TGTGCCATCTCTTTTGGTGGACAGCCTAACTATGGCTACACCTTC.

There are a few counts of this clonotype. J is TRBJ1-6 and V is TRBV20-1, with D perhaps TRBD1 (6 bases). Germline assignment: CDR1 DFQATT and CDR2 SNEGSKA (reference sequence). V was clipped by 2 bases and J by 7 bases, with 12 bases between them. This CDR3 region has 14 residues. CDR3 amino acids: CSARLTGNNSPLHF. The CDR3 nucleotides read TGCAGTGCTAGACTTACAGGGAACAATTCACCCCTCCACTTT.

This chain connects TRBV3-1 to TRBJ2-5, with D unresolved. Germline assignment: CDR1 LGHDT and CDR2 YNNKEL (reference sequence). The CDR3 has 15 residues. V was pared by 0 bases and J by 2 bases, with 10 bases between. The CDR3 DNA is TGTGCCAGCAGCCAAGATGGCCTAAAACAAGAGACCCAGTACTTC. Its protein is CASSQDGLKQETQYF.

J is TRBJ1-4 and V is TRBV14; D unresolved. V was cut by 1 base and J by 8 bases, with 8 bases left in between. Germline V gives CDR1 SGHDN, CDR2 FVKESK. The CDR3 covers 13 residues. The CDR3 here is CASSQVSGEKLFF. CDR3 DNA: TGTGCCAGCAGCCAAGTGTCCGGAGAAAAACTGTTTTTT. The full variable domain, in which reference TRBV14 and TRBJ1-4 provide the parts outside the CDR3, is EAGVTQFPSHSVIEKGQTVTLRCDPISGHDNLYWYRRVMGKEIKFLLHFVKESKQDESGMPNNRFLAERTGGTYSTLKVQPAELEDSGVYFCASSQVSGEKLFFGSGTQLSVL.

The CDR3 spells CARTGSGSNTGELFF. CDR3 DNA sequence: TGTGCCAGAACTGGCAGCGGGTCGAACACCGGGGAGCTGTTTTTT. The chain links TRBV7-9 to TRBJ2-2, with a weak D call TRBD2 (6 bases). CDR3 length: 15 residues. Per germline, CDR1 SEHNR and CDR2 FQNEAQ (reference sequence). V was trimmed by 9 bases and J by 0 bases, leaving 14 bases between them.

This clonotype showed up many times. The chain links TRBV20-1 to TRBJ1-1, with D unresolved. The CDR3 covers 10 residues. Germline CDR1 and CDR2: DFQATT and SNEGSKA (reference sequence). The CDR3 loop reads CSARETEAFF. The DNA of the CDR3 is TGCAGCGCGAGGGAAACTGAAGCTTTCTTT.

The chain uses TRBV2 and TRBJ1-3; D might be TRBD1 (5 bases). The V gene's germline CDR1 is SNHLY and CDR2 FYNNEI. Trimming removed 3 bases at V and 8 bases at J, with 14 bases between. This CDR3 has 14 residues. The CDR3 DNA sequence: TGTGCCAGCAGTGATCTGTTCAGGGAGGACACCATATATTTT. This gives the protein CASSDLFREDTIYF.

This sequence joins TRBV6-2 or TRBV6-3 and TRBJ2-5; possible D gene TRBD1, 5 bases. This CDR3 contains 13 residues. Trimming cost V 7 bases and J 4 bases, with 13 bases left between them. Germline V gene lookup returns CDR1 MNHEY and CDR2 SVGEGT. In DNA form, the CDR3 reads TGTGCCAGCACTCCAGGGATTCCAGAGACCCAGTACTTC. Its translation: CASTPGIPETQYF.

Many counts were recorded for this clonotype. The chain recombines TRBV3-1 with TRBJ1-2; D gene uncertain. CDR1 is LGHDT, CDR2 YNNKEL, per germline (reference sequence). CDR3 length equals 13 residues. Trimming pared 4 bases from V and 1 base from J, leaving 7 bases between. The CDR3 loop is CASSPRNNYGYTF. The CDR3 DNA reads TGTGCCAGCAGCCCTCGAAATAACTATGGCTACACCTTC.

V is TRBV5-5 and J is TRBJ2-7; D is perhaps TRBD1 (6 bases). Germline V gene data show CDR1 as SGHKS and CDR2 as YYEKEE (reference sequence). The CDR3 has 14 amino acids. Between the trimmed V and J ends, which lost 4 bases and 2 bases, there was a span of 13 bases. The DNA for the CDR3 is TGTGCCAGCAGCCTGGACGGACAGCCCTACGAGCAGTACTTC. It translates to CASSLDGQPYEQYF.

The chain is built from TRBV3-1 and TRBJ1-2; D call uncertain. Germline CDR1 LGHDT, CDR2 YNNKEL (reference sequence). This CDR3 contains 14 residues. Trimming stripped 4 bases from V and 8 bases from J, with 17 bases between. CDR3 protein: CASSPGEGRNGYTF. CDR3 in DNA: TGTGCCAGCAGCCCTGGCGAGGGCAGAAACGGCTACACCTTC.

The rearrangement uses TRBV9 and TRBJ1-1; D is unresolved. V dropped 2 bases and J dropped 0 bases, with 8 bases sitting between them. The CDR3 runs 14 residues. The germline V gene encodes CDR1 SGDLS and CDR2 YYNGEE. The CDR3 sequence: CASSVGYLNTEAFF. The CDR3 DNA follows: TGTGCCAGCAGCGTGGGATATTTGAACACTGAAGCTTTCTTT.

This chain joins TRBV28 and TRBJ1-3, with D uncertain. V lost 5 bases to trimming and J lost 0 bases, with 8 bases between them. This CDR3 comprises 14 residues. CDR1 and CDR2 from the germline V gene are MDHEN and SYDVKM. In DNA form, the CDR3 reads TGTGCCAGCAGTGGCTACAGCTCTGGAAACACCATATATTTT. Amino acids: CASSGYSSGNTIYF.

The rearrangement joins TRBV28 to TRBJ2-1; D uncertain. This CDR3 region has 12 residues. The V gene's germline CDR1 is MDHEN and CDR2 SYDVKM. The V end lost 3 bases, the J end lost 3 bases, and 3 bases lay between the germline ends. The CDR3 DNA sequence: TGTGCCAGCAGTTTTGTCTACAATGAGCAGTTCTTC. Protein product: CASSFVYNEQFF.

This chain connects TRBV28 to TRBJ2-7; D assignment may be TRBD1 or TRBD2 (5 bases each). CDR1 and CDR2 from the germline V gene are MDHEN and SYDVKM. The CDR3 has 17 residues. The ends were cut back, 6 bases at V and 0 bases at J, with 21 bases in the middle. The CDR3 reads CASSLWDFGAVSYEQYF. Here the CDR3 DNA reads TGTGCCAGCAGCCTATGGGATTTCGGGGCCGTCTCCTACGAGCAGTACTTC. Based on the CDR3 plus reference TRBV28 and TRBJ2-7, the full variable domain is DVKVTQSSRYLVKRTGEKVFLECVQDMDHENMFWYRQDPGLGLRLIYFSYDVKMKEKGDIPEGYSVSREKKERFSLILESASTNQTSMYLCASSLWDFGAVSYEQYFGPGTRLTVT.

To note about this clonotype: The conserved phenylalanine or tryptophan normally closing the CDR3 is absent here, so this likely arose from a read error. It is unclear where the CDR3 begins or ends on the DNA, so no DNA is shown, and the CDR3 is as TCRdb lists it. The CDR3 loop is CATSIAGALNYGYTS. The J gene is TRBJ1-2, the V gene TRBV15. The CDR3 comprises 15 residues, both ends counted. Germline CDR1 LNHNV, CDR2 YYDKDF (reference sequence).

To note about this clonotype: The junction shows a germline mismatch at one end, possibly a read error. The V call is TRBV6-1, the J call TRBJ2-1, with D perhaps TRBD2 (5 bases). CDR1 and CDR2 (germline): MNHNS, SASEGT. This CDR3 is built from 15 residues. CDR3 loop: CASGERFSSYNEQFF. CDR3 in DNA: TGTGCCAGCGGTGAGCGGTTTAGCTCCTACAATGAGCAGTTCTTC.

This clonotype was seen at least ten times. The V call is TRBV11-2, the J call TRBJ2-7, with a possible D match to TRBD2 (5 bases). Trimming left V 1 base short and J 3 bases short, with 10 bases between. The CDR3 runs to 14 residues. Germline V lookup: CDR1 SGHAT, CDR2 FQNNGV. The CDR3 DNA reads TGTGCCAGCAGCTTAGTCCGGGGATACTACGAGCAGTACTTC. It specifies CASSLVRGYYEQYF.